This section outlines one TCR beta chain sequence together with its context. Germline V gene lookup returns CDR1 MNHEY and CDR2 SVGAGI. This CDR3 has 14 amino acids. Germline trimming cut 5 bases from V and 3 bases from J; bases unmatched to any gene: 5. This sample stems from a study of OX40 agonist ivuxolimab in advanced cancers. The wider study: Subjects had a mean age of about 57 years, with a range of 23 to 79; approximately 83% were male. There were three patients with partial responses, one having hepatocellular carcinoma and two cutaneous melanoma.

Data came from immunoSEQ multiplex PCR; TCRdb stores just in-frame clones and leaves some out. The sample includes some 80,000 clones, about nine tenths of them seen just once. The rearrangement joins TRBV6-5 to TRBJ2-7, with TRBD1 matching over 9 bases. The sample consisted of CD4+ or CD8+ T cells sorted from blood, taken in a trial of the OX40 agonist ivuxolimab. The receptor was isolated from an adult with an advanced solid tumor such as melanoma, head and neck, liver or kidney cancer. This CDR3 is CASSRTGAGYEQYF. DNA for the CDR3: TGTGCCAGCAGTCGGACAGGGGCGGGCTACGAGCAGTACTTC.